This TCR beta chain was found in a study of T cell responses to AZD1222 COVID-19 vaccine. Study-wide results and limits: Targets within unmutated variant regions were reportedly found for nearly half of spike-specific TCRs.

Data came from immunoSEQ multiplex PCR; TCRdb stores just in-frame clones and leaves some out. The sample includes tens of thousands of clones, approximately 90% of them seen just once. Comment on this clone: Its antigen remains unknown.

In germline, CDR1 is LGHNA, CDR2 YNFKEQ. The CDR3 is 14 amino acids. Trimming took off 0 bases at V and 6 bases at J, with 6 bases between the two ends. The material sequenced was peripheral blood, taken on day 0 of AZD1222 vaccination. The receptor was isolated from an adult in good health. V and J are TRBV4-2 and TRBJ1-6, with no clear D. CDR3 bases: TGTGCCAGCAGCCAAGAGGGGTTTAATTCACCCCTCCACTTT. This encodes CASSQEGFNSPLHF.